This TCR beta chain was found in a study of human T cells and chemical hapten exposure. TCRdb ran MiXCR on the RACE reads and lists one entry per CDR3 protein. This sample yields about 340,000 distinct CDR3 sequences, of which approximately 6.9% are seen a single time; about 8% belongs to the top ten. Time point in this sample: patch test 1, 2 weeks after DPC sensitization. Noted treatment: therapeutic diphenylcyclopropenone sensitization with weekly scalp DPC. Germline CDR1 DFQATT, CDR2 SNEGSKA (reference sequence). Trimming took 2 bases from V and 3 from J, leaving 14 bases between them. The CDR3 is 14 residues long. This clonotype was counted ten times or more.

The sequence came from a woman aged 18-35 years with alopecia areata. Some clones in this sample may be carry-over from other donors' samples. The sequenced sample was whole blood, obtained in connection with sensitization to the hapten diphenylcyclopropenone (DPC). J is TRBJ2-7 and V is TRBV20-1; D might be TRBD2 (6 bases). The CDR3 loop reads CSARRAEGFYEQYF. CDR3 in DNA: TGCAGTGCTAGAAGGGCGGAGGGATTCTACGAGCAGTACTTC.